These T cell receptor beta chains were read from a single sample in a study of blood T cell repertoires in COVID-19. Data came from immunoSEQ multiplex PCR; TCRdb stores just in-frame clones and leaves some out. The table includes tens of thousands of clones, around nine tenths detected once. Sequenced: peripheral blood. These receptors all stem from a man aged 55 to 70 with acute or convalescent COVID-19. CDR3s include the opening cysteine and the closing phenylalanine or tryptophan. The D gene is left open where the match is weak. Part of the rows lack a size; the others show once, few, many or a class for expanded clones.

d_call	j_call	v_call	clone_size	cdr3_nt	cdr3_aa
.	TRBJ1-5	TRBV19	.	TGTGCCAGTAGTATAGGAGGGCAGACCCGTAATCAGCCCCAGCATTTT	CASSIGGQTRNQPQHF
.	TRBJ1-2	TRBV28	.	TGTGCCAGCAGTTTATACCAGACGAGCGGGTATGGCTACACCTTC	CASSLYQTSGYGYTF
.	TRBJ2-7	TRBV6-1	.	TGTGCCAGCAGTGAAGCGAGTCTACCGCAGTACTTC	CASSEASLPQYF
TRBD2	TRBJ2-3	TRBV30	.	TGTGCCTGGAGTCCCCCCACTAGCGGGAGGCTCACAGATACGCAGTATTTT	CAWSPPTSGRLTDTQYF
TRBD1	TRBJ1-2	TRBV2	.	TGTGCCAGCAGCCGACAGGGGGCTGACTATGGCTACACCTTC	CASSRQGADYGYTF
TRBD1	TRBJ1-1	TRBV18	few	TGTGCCAGCTCACCCTGGGACAGGCTACGGACTGAAGCTTTCTTT	CASSPWDRLRTEAFF
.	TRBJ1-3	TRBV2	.	TGTGCCCGCACAGTGTCCGAGGGCCCTCACTCTGGAAACACCATATATTTT	CARTVSEGPHSGNTIYF
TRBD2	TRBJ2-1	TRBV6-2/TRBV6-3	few	TGTGCCAGCAGTTACTCAGGGACTAGCGGGGACAAGCAGTTCTTC	CASSYSGTSGDKQFF
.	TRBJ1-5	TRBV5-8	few	TGTGCCAGCAGCTCCGGGCAGGGTAGAAGTCAGCCCCAGCATTTT	CASSSGQGRSQPQHF
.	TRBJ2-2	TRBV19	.	TGTGCCTCCTCGTCCAGGGGCCTCGGGGAGCTGTTTTTT	CASSSRGLGELFF
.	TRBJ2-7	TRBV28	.	TGTGCCAGCGGAATAGGGGTTTCCGAGCAGTACTTC	CASGIGVSEQYF
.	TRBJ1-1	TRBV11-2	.	TGTGCCAGCAGCCCCGAGGGGGGGGGTTACACTGAAGCTTTCTTT	CASSPEGGGYTEAFF
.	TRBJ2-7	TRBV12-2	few	TGTGCAAGTCGCAGCGGGACAGGGAACGAGCAGTACTTC	CASRSGTGNEQYF
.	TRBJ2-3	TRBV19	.	TGTGCCAGTAGTCTAAGACAGAACCCTAGCACAGATACGCAGTATTTT	CASSLRQNPSTDTQYF
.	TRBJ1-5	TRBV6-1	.	TGTGCCAGCAGTGAGGCCCAGCCCCAGCATTTT	CASSEAQPQHF
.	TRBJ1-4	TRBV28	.	TGTGCCAGCAGTTTATCTGCCGGGGGGACCAAAGAAAAACTGTTTTTT	CASSLSAGGTKEKLFF
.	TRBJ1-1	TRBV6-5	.	TGTGCCAGCAAACACCTGAACACTGAAGCTTTCTTT	CASKHLNTEAFF
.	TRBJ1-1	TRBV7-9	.	TGTGCCAGCAGCTACTCTTACCCGGGGGCTGAAGCTTTCTTT	CASSYSYPGAEAFF
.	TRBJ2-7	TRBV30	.	TGTGCCTGGAGTAGGCGGTCCTACGAGCAGTACTTC	CAWSRRSYEQYF
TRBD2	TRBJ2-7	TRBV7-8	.	TGTGCCAGCAGCCCCAAGACTAGCGGGAGGAACGAGCAGTACTTC	CASSPKTSGRNEQYF
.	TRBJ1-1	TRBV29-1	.	TGCAGCGCCGAAGGGGATACTGAAGCTTTCTTT	CSAEGDTEAFF
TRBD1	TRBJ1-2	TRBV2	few	TGTGCCAGGGGACAGGGATCATTAAACTATGGCTACACCTTC	CARGQGSLNYGYTF
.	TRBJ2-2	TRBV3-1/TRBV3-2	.	TGTGCCAGCAGTCTCGACAGAGTCACCGGGGAGCTGTTTTTT	CASSLDRVTGELFF
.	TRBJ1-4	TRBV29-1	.	TGCAGCGTCTTCCTTAATGAAAAACTGTTTTTT	CSVFLNEKLFF
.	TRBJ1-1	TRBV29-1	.	TGCAGCGCTACCAAGAGAGCCCTGAACACTGAAGCTTTCTTT	CSATKRALNTEAFF
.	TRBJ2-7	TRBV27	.	TGTGCCAGCAGTTTATTTATACAGGGCCCAGGGGTCTTC	CASSLFIQGPGVF
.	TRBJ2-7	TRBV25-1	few	TGTGCCAGCAGTCCCGGGACATCTTCCTACGAGCAGTACTTC	CASSPGTSSYEQYF
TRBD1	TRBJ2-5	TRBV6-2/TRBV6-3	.	TGTGCCAGCAGTCCCGGGACAGGGGGACGGGAGACCCAGTACTTC	CASSPGTGGRETQYF
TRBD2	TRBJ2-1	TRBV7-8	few	TGTGCCAGCAGAACGGTCGGGCTAGCGGGCCGCAGGGGCTCCTACAATGAGCAGTTCTTC	CASRTVGLAGRRGSYNEQFF
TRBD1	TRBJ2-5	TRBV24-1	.	TGTGCCACCAGTGACCCCAAGGGGGCGGGAGAGACCCAGTACTTC	CATSDPKGAGETQYF
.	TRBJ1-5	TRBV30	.	TGTGCCTGGAGTTCCCGGGGAAGGGGCAATCAGCCCCAGCATTTT	CAWSSRGRGNQPQHF
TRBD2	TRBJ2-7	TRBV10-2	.	TGCGCCAGCCTTGATATGGGAGGGAGGTATTCGAACGAGCAGTACTTC	CASLDMGGRYSNEQYF
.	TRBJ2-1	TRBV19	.	TGTGCCAGTAGTATAAACTTCCTCGACTACAATGAGCAGTTCTTC	CASSINFLDYNEQFF
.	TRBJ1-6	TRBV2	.	TGTGCCAGCAGCCGAAGGGGGAGCTCCTATAATTCACCCCTCCACTTT	CASSRRGSSYNSPLHF
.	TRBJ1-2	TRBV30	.	TGTGCCTGGATCCCTGGGGGCCGGGGAGACTATGGCTACACCTTC	CAWIPGGRGDYGYTF
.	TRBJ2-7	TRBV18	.	TGTGCCAGCTCACCGACAGGTGATTCCTACGAGCAGTACTTC	CASSPTGDSYEQYF
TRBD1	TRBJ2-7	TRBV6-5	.	TGTGCCAGCAGTCAACAGGGGTACGAGCAGTACTTC	CASSQQGYEQYF
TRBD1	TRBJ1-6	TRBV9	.	TGTGCCAGCAGCGTAGATCCCAGGGGGGAGTCACCCCTCCACTTT	CASSVDPRGESPLHF
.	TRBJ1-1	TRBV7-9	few	TGTGCCAGCAGCTTCCAGGGGAAAGCTTTCTTT	CASSFQGKAFF
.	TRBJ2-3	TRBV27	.	TGTGCCAGCAGTTATCGGGGGAGTAGGGGTACAGATACGCAGTATTTT	CASSYRGSRGTDTQYF
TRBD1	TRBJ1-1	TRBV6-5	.	TGTGCCAGCAGCACAGGGGGCGGCCTGAACACTGAAGCTTTCTTT	CASSTGGGLNTEAFF
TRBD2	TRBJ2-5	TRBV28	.	TGTGCCAGCAGTCGGCGGACTAGCGGGAGAGTAGAGGAAGAGACCCAGTACTTC	CASSRRTSGRVEEETQYF
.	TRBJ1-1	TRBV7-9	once	TGTGCCAGCAGCTTAGAGGGGGTCCGCGGTACTGAAGCTTTCTTT	CASSLEGVRGTEAFF
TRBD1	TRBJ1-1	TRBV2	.	TGTGCCAGCACGCGAGGACAGGGGGGGGCTGAAGCTTTCTTT	CASTRGQGGAEAFF
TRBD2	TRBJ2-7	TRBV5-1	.	TGCGCCAGCAGCGTTGGGACTAGCGGGAGTAGTAGAGACGAGCAGTACTTC	CASSVGTSGSSRDEQYF
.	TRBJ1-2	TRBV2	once	TGTGCCAGCACGCCGAATGAGGGAATTGGCTACACCTTC	CASTPNEGIGYTF
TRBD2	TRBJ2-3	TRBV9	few	TGTGCCAGCAGCGTATGGGAACTAGCGGTGAGCACAGATACGCAGTATTTT	CASSVWELAVSTDTQYF
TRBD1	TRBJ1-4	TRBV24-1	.	TGTGCCACCAGTGAGGGGACAGGCAATAATGAAAAACTGTTTTTT	CATSEGTGNNEKLFF